Listed below are T cell receptor beta chains from one sample, sequenced in a study of cytomegalovirus exposure and HLA in healthy donors. Clones were sequenced by immunoSEQ multiplex PCR, and TCRdb holds only the in-frame ones, with some missing. The sample holds tens of thousands of clones, roughly three quarters seen once. Sequenced material: PBMCs. The receptors come from a man under 40 in good health and CMV-seronegative. CDR3s include the opening cysteine and the closing phenylalanine or tryptophan.

j_call cdr3_length v_call cdr3_aa
TRBJ1-1 14 TRBV7-2 CASSLGVRNTEAFF
TRBJ2-1 16 TRBV12-5 CASGLSVASGYNEQFF
TRBJ1-5 16 TRBV7-2 CASSLEGAGASQPQHF
TRBJ2-3 12 TRBV29-1 CSVATDGDTQYF
TRBJ1-2 14 TRBV5-1 CASSLSPGTEGYTF
TRBJ1-1 19 TRBV2 CASSPRGTGRLIMNTEAFF
TRBJ1-4 14 TRBV30 CAWSGGLGNEKLFF
TRBJ2-3 15 TRBV6-1 CASIREWLLTDTQYF
TRBJ1-4 17 TRBV7-2 CASSLVWAGPMGEKLFF
TRBJ2-1 13 TRBV2 CASIGTGYNEQFF
TRBJ2-1 16 TRBV7-6 CASRLSGTSFYNEQFF
TRBJ2-2 14 TRBV10-3 CAISAGEDTGELFF
TRBJ1-2 13 TRBV2 CASSEEGDYGYTF
TRBJ2-1 15 TRBV28 CASIQEDRTYNEQFF
TRBJ2-5 13 TRBV6-5 CASTSGERETQYF
TRBJ1-5 16 TRBV27 CASSSQWDRVNQPQHF
TRBJ2-4 14 TRBV2 CASSRGRIQNIQYF
TRBJ2-1 14 TRBV7-2 CASKVVGPYNEQFF